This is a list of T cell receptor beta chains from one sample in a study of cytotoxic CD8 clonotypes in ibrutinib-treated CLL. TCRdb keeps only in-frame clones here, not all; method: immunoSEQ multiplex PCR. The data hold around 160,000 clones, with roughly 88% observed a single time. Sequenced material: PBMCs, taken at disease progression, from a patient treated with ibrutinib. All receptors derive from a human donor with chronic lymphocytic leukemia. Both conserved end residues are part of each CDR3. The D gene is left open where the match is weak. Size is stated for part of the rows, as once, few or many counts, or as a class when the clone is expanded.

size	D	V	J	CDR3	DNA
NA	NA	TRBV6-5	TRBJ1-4	CASSSAGAAGEKLFF	TGTGCCAGCAGTTCCGCCGGGGCCGCGGGTGAAAAACTGTTTTTT
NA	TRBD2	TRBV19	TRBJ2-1	CASRDMTGGPEYNEQFF	TGTGCCAGTAGAGATATGACGGGAGGGCCGGAGTACAATGAGCAGTTCTTC
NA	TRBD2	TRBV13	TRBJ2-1	CATRNGTSGRRRNEQFF	TGTGCCACCAGAAACGGGACTAGCGGGAGAAGACGCAATGAGCAGTTCTTC
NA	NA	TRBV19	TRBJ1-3	CASSMGLGDSGNTIYF	TGTGCCAGTAGTATGGGGCTCGGGGACTCAGGAAACACCATATATTTT
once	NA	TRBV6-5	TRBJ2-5	CASSTGEQYF	TGTGCCAGCAGTACAGGTGAGCAGTACTTC
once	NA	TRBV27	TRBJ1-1	CASSPSPVNTEAFF	TGTGCCAGCAGTCCCAGTCCTGTGAACACTGAAGCTTTCTTT
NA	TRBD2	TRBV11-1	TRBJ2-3	CASSPRGRASTDTQYF	TGTGCCAGCAGCCCGCGCGGGAGAGCTAGCACAGATACGCAGTATTTT
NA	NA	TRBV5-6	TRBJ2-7	CASSLGLPEMREQYF	TGTGCCAGCAGCTTGGGGCTACCTGAAATGAGAGAGCAGTACTTC
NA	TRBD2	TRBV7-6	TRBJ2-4	CASSPDLAGGHNKNIQYF	TGTGCCAGCAGCCCAGATCTAGCGGGAGGGCATAACAAAAACATTCAGTACTTC
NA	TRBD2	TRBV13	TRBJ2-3	CASRAVREDTDTQYF	TGTGCCAGCAGGGCCGTTCGGGAGGACACAGATACGCAGTATTTT
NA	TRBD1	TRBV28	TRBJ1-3	CASSSDMTGILIFSGNTIYF	TGTGCCAGCAGTTCAGACATGACAGGGATTTTAATATTCTCTGGAAACACCATATATTTT
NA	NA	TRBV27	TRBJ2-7	CASSLSQPGRGYEQYF	TGTGCCAGCAGTTTATCCCAACCAGGAAGGGGATACGAGCAGTACTTC
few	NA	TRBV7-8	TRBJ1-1	CASSSMGTEAFF	TGTGCCAGCAGCTCAATGGGAACAGAAGCTTTCTTT
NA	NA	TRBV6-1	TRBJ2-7	CASSEAAGWSYEQYF	TGTGCCAGCAGTGAAGCGGCAGGGTGGTCCTACGAGCAGTACTTC
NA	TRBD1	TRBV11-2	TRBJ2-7	CASRYGQGARVYEQYF	TGTGCCAGCAGATACGGACAGGGGGCGCGGGTTTACGAGCAGTACTTC
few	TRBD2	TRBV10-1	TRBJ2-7	CASSEFPGEGSAYEQYF	TGCGCCAGCAGTGAGTTCCCCGGGGAGGGTTCGGCCTACGAGCAGTACTTC
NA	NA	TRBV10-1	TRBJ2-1	CASRLDRPGEQFF	TGCGCCAGCAGGTTGGACCGACCTGGGGAGCAGTTCTTC
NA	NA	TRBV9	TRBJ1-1	CASKEGRMNTEAFF	TGTGCCAGCAAAGAGGGGCGGATGAACACTGAAGCTTTCTTT
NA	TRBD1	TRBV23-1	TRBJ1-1	CASSLGTGEKGNTEAFF	TGCGCCAGCAGTCTGGGGACAGGGGAGAAAGGGAACACTGAAGCTTTCTTT
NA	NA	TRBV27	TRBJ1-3	CASSFGSSGNTIYF	TGTGCCAGCAGTTTCGGCAGCTCTGGAAACACCATATATTTT
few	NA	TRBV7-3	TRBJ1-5	CASGQTNSNQPQHF	TGTGCCAGCGGGCAGACTAATAGCAATCAGCCCCAGCATTTT
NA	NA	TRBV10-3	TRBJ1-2	CAISESASLNYGYTF	TGTGCCATCAGTGAGTCGGCCAGCCTTAACTATGGCTACACCTTC
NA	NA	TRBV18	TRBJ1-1	CASSPLDTEAFF	TGTGCCAGCTCACCGCTGGACACTGAAGCTTTCTTT
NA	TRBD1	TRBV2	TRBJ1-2	CASRYAGQGGENGYTF	TGTGCCAGCAGATACGCGGGACAGGGGGGTGAGAATGGCTACACCTTC